Listed here are 7 T cell receptor beta chains from one sample, sequenced in a study of T cell repertoires in cytomegalovirus infection. TCRdb passed the reads through MiXCR, listing each CDR3 protein once. The sample yields 200,000 to 250,000 distinct CDR3 sequences, around 6.2% seen once. The sequencing sample was made of PBMCs. The receptor source for this set is a human donor in good health (CMV status not recorded). Some clones in this sample may be carry-over from other donors' samples.

Ten or more counts support this clonotype. The V and J genes are TRBV6-5 and TRBJ2-3; weak D call: TRBD1 (5 bases). V was clipped by 2 bases and J by 2 bases, with 11 bases between them. Looked up from germline, CDR1 is MNHEY and CDR2 is SVGAGI. CDR3 length: 15 residues. The CDR3 sequence: CASSYGDSHTDTQYF. In nucleotides, the CDR3 is TGTGCCAGCAGTTACGGAGACAGCCACACAGATACGCAGTATTTT.

About this clonotype: Possible read error: a much larger clone is one base away. The chain has TRBV28 and TRBJ2-3; D is unclear. V lost 4 bases to trimming and J lost 8 bases, with 10 bases between them. Germline lookup yields CDR1 MDHEN and CDR2 SYDVKM. CDR3 length: 12 residues. Written as DNA, the CDR3 is TGTGCCAGCAGTTATGGGGTCCGTACGCAGTATTTT. Encoded protein: CASSYGVRTQYF.

Many counts were recorded for this clonotype. The V gene is TRBV29-1, the J gene TRBJ1-1; 8 bases match TRBD1. Germline lookup yields CDR1 SQVTM and CDR2 ANQGSEA. Unmatched junction bases numbered 3, after V lost 5 bases and J lost 4 bases. CDR3 length equals 12 residues. Written as DNA, the CDR3 is TGCAGCGTTAGACAGGGGAGCACTGAAGCTTTCTTT. It codes for CSVRQGSTEAFF.

This clonotype was observed many times. The V call is TRBV7-2, the J call TRBJ2-1, with TRBD2 identical over 10 bases. The trim removed 4 bases at V and 7 bases at J, leaving 7 bases unmatched. The CDR3 has 15 residues. Germline V CDR1 and CDR2: SGHTA, FQGNSA. The DNA of the CDR3 is TGTGCCAGCAGCTCCAGCGGGGGGGCAAGAAATGAGCAGTTCTTC. It is translated as CASSSSGGARNEQFF.

V and J are TRBV20-1 and TRBJ2-7; TRBD2 aligns across 8 bases. The germline CDR1 and CDR2 sequences are DFQATT and SNEGSKA (reference sequence). The CDR3 length is 14 residues. V gave up 0 bases and J gave up 3 bases; unmatched junction bases: 4. In DNA form, the CDR3 reads TGCAGTGCTAGAGATGACCGGGAGGGCTACGAGCAGTACTTC. Its protein product is CSARDDREGYEQYF.

This clonotype was seen ten or more times. The V and J genes are TRBV4-2 and TRBJ1-1; D ambiguous. CDR1 and CDR2 from the germline V gene are LGHNA and YNFKEQ. The CDR3 sequence is 12 residues long. V was cut by 1 base and J by 7 bases, with 7 bases left in between. As DNA, the CDR3 is TGTGCCAGCAGCCAAGGTGCGGATGAAGCTTTCTTT. This codes for CASSQGADEAFF.

The chain joins TRBV10-3 to TRBJ1-5; D not certain. Germline values: CDR1 ENHRY, CDR2 SYGVKD. The V and J ends lost 4 bases and 0 bases respectively, with 10 bases between them. The CDR3 contains 15 residues. The CDR3 region has the DNA TGTGCCATCAGTGGGTCGGGGTATAGCAATCAGCCCCAGCATTTT. Protein sequence: CAISGSGYSNQPQHF.